Below, 22 T cell receptor beta chains from the same sample are listed, as sequenced in a study of tumor-infiltrating lymphocytes in primary liver carcinoma. Co-extracted RNA and DNA came from roughly 21-30 mg of unsorted bulk tissue. Reverse transcription of roughly 470 ng total RNA with a constant-region primer produced TCR beta cDNA. It was through three nested multiplex PCR rounds of slightly modified ARM-PCR that TCR beta libraries arose. It was with TRBV1-TRBV30 forward primers and a C-beta reverse primer that the first two PCR rounds were run, at about 10 cycles each. From the multiplex PCR reads, TCRdb called clonotypes with MiXCR, one entry per CDR3 protein. The sample lists some 120,000 distinct CDR3 sequences, around 60% occurring once. Sample: liver tumor tissue from sampling region 1. Regarding subset: tumor region T1, superior pole. The receptors come from a woman aged 55-75 years with primary liver carcinoma and hepatitis B virus infection.

Worth noting for this clonotype: At one boundary the junction diverges from the germline segment, which might be a read error. This chain connects TRBV11-3 to TRBJ2-1; tentative D call: TRBD2 (5 bases). CDR1 and CDR2 from the germline V gene are SGHNT and YENEEA. The CDR3 has 15 amino acids. The CDR3 loop reads CVSSLAAVVRGEQFF. The CDR3 coding sequence is TGTGTCAGCAGCTTGGCAGCGGTTGTCCGGGGTGAGCAGTTCTTC.

With regard to this clonotype: A read error may produce the germline difference seen at one junction end. The chain couples TRBV4-1 to TRBJ2-1; D might be TRBD2 (6 bases). Germline V gene lookup returns CDR1 MGHRA and CDR2 YSYEKL. The CDR3 is made up of 19 amino acids. The CDR3 here is CASSQEPRAGRLSYNEQFF. As DNA, the CDR3 is TGCGCCAGCAGCCAAGAACCCCGGGCGGGGCGTCTCTCCTACAATGAACAGTTCTTC.

Many counts were recorded for this clonotype. This chain connects TRBV29-1 to TRBJ2-5; D call uncertain. Trimming removed 4 bases at V and 3 bases at J, with 12 bases between. Germline V gene lookup returns CDR1 SQVTM and CDR2 ANQGSEA. This CDR3 has 13 amino acids. CDR3: CSVGFRTEETQYF. The CDR3 region has the DNA TGCAGCGTTGGTTTCAGAACAGAAGAGACCCAGTACTTC.

The V and J genes are TRBV6-6 and TRBJ2-3, with TRBD1 identical over 11 bases. The CDR3 consists of 15 residues. In germline, CDR1 is MNHNY, CDR2 SVGAGI (reference sequence). CDR3 in DNA: TGTTCGAGCAGTTCCCGGACAGGGGGCCCAGATACGCAGTATTTT. Translating it yields CSSSSRTGGPDTQYF.

There are many counts of this clonotype. The V and J genes are TRBV29-1 and TRBJ2-4, with D possibly being TRBD1 or TRBD2 (5 bases each). The length of the CDR3 is 13 residues. Germline V gene sequence: CDR1 SQVTM, CDR2 ANQGSEA. V was pared by 2 bases and J by 6 bases, with 11 bases between. The CDR3 DNA follows: TGCAGCGTTGAACACGGGGCCCGAAACATTCAGTACTTC. This translates into CSVEHGARNIQYF.

Here the CDR3 DNA reads TGTGCCAGCAGTTACTCTGGCAGGGAGGGAAATCCGCCCCAGTATTTT. This sequence encodes CASSYSGREGNPPQYF. V and J are TRBV6-6 and TRBJ1-5, with 7 bases aligning to TRBD2. The end of the DNA fits TRBJ2-3 better, so the J call may be wrong. The CDR3 is 16 amino acids. CDR1 is MNHNY, CDR2 SVGAGI, per germline (reference sequence).

The genes are TRBV7-3 and TRBJ2-1, with D possibly being TRBD1 or TRBD2 (6 bases each). V was pared by 4 bases and J by 0 bases, with 7 bases between. Germline-derived CDR1 and CDR2 are SGHTA and FQGTGA. This CDR3 has 14 residues. The CDR3 region is CASSSGASYNEQFF. The CDR3 bases are TGTGCCAGCAGCTCGGGGGCCTCCTACAATGAGCAGTTCTTC.

Notes on this clonotype: One end of the junction is discordant with germline, which a read error may explain. The chain uses TRBV11-2 and TRBJ1-2; D unclear. The CDR3 spans 13 residues. Germline V CDR1 and CDR2: SGHAT, FQNNGV. The CDR3 DNA sequence: TGTCCCAGCAGCTTAGTAGCGACATCGGGCTACACCTTC. Translation gives CPSSLVATSGYTF.

This chain uses TRBV2 with TRBJ1-2; D might be TRBD1 (5 bases). The CDR3 covers 13 residues. Trimming pared 6 bases from V and 1 base from J, leaving 9 bases between. Germline V gives CDR1 SNHLY, CDR2 FYNNEI. The CDR3, as DNA: TGTGCCAGCAGGGAGACAGTTAACTATGGCTACACCTTC. This sequence encodes CASRETVNYGYTF.

CDR3 residues: CASSLWTGGYGYTF. The CDR3 DNA sequence: TGTGCCAGCAGTTTATGGACAGGGGGCTATGGCTACACCTTC. The chain uses TRBV28 and TRBJ1-2; 9 bases line up with TRBD1. CDR3 length: 14 amino acids. The ends lost 0 bases at V and 4 bases at J; junction bases unmatched: 0. Germline CDR1 is MDHEN and CDR2 is SYDVKM.

For this clonotype: Without the conserved terminal phenylalanine or tryptophan, this CDR3 likely stems from a read error. This chain uses TRBV29-1 with TRBJ1-5; no clear D. The CDR3 spans 15 residues. V shed 4 bases and J shed 0 bases, with 13 bases lying between them. Looked up from germline, CDR1 is SQVTM and CDR2 is ANQGSEA. This CDR3 reads CSVAIDAYSNQPQHL. The DNA of the CDR3 is TGCAGCGTTGCGATTGATGCCTATAGCAATCAGCCCCAGCATCTT.

This clonotype was observed once. A much larger clone is a single base away; this may be a read error. The J gene is TRBJ2-6, the V gene TRBV6-1, with D perhaps matching TRBD1 (5 bases). The germline CDR1 and CDR2 sequences are MNHNS and SASEGT. Trimming pared 7 bases from V and 4 bases from J, leaving 17 bases between. The CDR3 length is 16 residues. The CDR3 is CASNGLTGYGANVLTF. Written as DNA, the CDR3 is TGTGCCAGCAATGGATTAACAGGTTACGGGGCCAACGTCCTGACTTTC.

Regarding this clonotype: A much larger clone differs by one base, so this may be a read error. This sequence joins TRBV14 and TRBJ2-1, with TRBD2 matching over 7 bases. Germline lookup yields CDR1 SGHDN and CDR2 FVKESK. The CDR3 is made up of 14 amino acids. The CDR3 is CACRHGRGWNEQFF. The DNA for the CDR3 is TGTGCCTGCAGACACGGGCGGGGGTGGAATGAGCAGTTCTTC.

The chain couples TRBV5-1 to TRBJ2-1, with 9 nucleotides matching TRBD1. The CDR3 contains 14 residues. Germline CDR1 is SGHRS and CDR2 is YFSETQ. V gave up 6 bases and J gave up 8 bases; unmatched junction bases: 9. The CDR3 DNA is TGCGCCAGCAAAAGGACAGGGGAGGGCGATGAGCAGTTCTTC. Amino acid sequence: CASKRTGEGDEQFF.

This clonotype was seen more than once but under ten times. The chain has TRBV5-1 and TRBJ2-3, with 10 bases that match TRBD2. V lost 0 bases to trimming and J lost 4 bases; unmatched junction nucleotides: 5. The CDR3 has 16 amino acids. Per germline, CDR1 SGHRS and CDR2 YFSETQ. The CDR3, as DNA: TGCGCCAGCAGCTTGGGCACTAGCGGGACGGCAGATACGCAGTATTTT. Its translation: CASSLGTSGTADTQYF.

The chain carries TRBV11-2 and TRBJ1-1, with D unclear. Germline values: CDR1 SGHAT, CDR2 FQNNGV. The CDR3 spans 12 residues. V dropped 4 bases and J dropped 8 bases, with 11 bases sitting between them. The CDR3 bases are TGTGCCAGCAGCTCTAAAGAGACCGAAGCTTTCTTT. Translated, it gives CASSSKETEAFF.

The CDR3 DNA reads as TGTGCCGGCTTATCCCAGGGTAGCTCCTACGAGCAGTACTTC. Translation: CAGLSQGSSYEQYF. This chain uses TRBV2 with TRBJ2-7; maybe TRBD1 (5 bases). The CDR3 covers 14 residues. V lost 11 bases to trimming and J lost 0 bases, with 17 bases between them. Germline V gene data show CDR1 as SNHLY and CDR2 as FYNNEI.

The rearrangement links TRBV29-1 to TRBJ1-2; D is unresolved. The germline V and J ends were trimmed by 3 bases and 8 bases, with 4 bases remaining between them. Germline lookup yields CDR1 SQVTM and CDR2 ANQGSEA. The CDR3 spans 9 residues. CDR3 coding DNA: TGCAGCGTTGATGGGGGCTACACCTTC. As protein: CSVDGGYTF.

This clonotype was seen at least ten times. The J gene is TRBJ1-5, the V gene TRBV6-1, with D hard to call. In germline, CDR1 is MNHNS, CDR2 SASEGT. The CDR3 length is 14 residues. The ends were cut back, 7 bases at V and 4 bases at J, with 14 bases in the middle. CDR3 nucleotides: TGTGCCAGCATGAAAGGCGCGGCTAATCAGCCCCAGCATTTT. Protein: CASMKGAANQPQHF.

This clonotype was found many times. The chain combines TRBV4-2 with TRBJ2-7, with 12 bases that match TRBD2. J lost 3 bases, V lost 0 bases, and 3 bases had no gene match. CDR3 length equals 16 residues. CDR1 and CDR2 (germline): LGHNA, YNFKEQ. The CDR3 sequence: CASSQEGLAGVYEQYF. CDR3 DNA sequence: TGTGCCAGCAGCCAAGAGGGACTAGCGGGCGTCTACGAGCAGTACTTC.

This clonotype was observed at least ten times. The V call is TRBV6-6, the J call TRBJ1-5; 7 bases line up with TRBD1. This CDR3 has 14 residues. Germline V lookup: CDR1 MNHNY, CDR2 SVGAGI (reference sequence). With V trimmed by 5 bases and J by 3 bases, 4 bases remained unmatched. CDR3 region: CASSRDRINQPQHF. The CDR3 DNA is TGTGCCAGCAGTCGGGACAGAATCAATCAGCCCCAGCATTTT.

This clonotype was counted once. A much larger clone is a single base away; this may be a read error. The chain couples TRBV6-5 to TRBJ2-1; 10 bases match TRBD1. CDR3 length: 15 residues. The germline gives CDR1 MNHEY, CDR2 SVGAGI. The chain's CDR3 is CASSLGQGRNNERFF. CDR3 DNA: TGTGCCAGCAGCTTGGGACAGGGGCGTAACAATGAGCGGTTCTTC.